This T cell receptor (beta chain) was captured in a study of T cell responses to AZD1222 COVID-19 vaccine. CDR3 length: 15 residues. The junction had 8 bases not matched to a gene; V was cut back by 5 bases and J by 2 bases. Per the germline V gene, CDR1 is SEHNR and CDR2 is FQNEAQ (reference sequence). Measured with immunoSEQ multiplex PCR; TCRdb has only the in-frame clones, and not every one. The table records around 110,000 clones, about 90% of them present only once. This receptor was obtained from an adult who received the AZD1222 COVID-19 vaccine. V usage is TRBV7-9 and J usage is TRBJ2-7; TRBD1 matches at 8 bases. Sequenced here: peripheral blood, sampled 28 days after the second AZD1222 dose. The CDR3 protein is CASSELQGAAYEQYF. The CDR3 nucleotides are TGTGCCAGCAGCGAATTGCAGGGGGCGGCCTACGAGCAGTACTTC.